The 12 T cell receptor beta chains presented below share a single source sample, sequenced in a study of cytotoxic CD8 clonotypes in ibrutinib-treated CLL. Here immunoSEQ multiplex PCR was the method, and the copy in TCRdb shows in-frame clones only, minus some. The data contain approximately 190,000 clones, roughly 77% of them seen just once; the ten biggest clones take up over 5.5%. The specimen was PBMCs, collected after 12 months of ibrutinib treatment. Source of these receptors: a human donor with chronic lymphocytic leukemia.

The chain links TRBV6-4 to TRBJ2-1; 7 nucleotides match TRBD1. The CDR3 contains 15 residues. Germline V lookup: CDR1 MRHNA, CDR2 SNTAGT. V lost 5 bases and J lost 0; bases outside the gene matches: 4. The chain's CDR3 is CASSLTGSSYNEQFF. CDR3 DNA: TGTGCCAGCAGTTTGACAGGGAGCTCCTACAATGAGCAGTTCTTC.

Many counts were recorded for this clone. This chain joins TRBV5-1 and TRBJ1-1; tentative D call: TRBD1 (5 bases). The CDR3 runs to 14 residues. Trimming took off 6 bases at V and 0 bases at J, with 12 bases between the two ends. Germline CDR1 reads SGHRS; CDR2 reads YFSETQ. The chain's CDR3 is CASTSETVNTEAFF. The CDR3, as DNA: TGCGCCAGCACCTCCGAGACAGTGAACACTGAAGCTTTCTTT.

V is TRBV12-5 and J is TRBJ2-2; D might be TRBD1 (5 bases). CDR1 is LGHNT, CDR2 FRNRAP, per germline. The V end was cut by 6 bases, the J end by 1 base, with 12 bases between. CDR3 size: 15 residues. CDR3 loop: CASGTKTVNTGELFF. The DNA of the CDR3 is TGTGCTAGTGGCACCAAGACAGTGAACACCGGGGAGCTGTTTTTT.

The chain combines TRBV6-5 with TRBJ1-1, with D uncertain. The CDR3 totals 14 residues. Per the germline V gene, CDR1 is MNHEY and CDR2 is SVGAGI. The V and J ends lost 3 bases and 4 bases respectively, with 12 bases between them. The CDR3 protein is CASSYHPSGTEAFF. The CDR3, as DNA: TGTGCCAGCAGTTATCACCCTTCAGGCACTGAAGCTTTCTTT.

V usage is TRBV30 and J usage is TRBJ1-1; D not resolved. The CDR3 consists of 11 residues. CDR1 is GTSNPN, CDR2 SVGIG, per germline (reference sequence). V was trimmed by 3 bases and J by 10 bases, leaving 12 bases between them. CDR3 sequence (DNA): TGTGCCTGGAGCGCCCATGGTGGAGCTTTCTTT. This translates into CAWSAHGGAFF.

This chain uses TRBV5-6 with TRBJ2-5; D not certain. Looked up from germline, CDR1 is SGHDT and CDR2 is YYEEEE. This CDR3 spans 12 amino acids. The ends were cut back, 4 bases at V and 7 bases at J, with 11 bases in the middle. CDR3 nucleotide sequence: TGTGCCAGCAGCGCCCAGCATGGGACCCAGTACTTC. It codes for CASSAQHGTQYF.

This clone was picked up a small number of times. Written as DNA, the CDR3 is TGTGCCAGCAGTACGGACAGGGGAGGGAATGAGCAGTTCTTC. Protein sequence: CASSTDRGGNEQFF. V gene TRBV6-5 combines with J gene TRBJ2-1, with 9 bases aligning to TRBD1. Germline lookup yields CDR1 MNHEY and CDR2 SVGAGI. The trim removed 5 bases at V and 7 bases at J, leaving 6 bases unmatched. CDR3 length: 14 residues.

The CDR3 reads CSVGKGGSNQPQHF. The CDR3 region has the DNA TGCAGCGTCGGTAAAGGTGGGAGCAATCAGCCCCAGCATTTT. The rearrangement uses TRBV29-1 and TRBJ1-5, with D unresolved. The CDR3 is 14 amino acids. The ends were cut back, 6 bases at V and 1 base at J, with 13 bases in the middle. Per germline, CDR1 SQVTM and CDR2 ANQGSEA.

Here the CDR3 reads CASSAGQGSYNEQFF. The CDR3 nucleotides read TGTGCCAGCAGCGCTGGACAGGGCTCCTACAATGAGCAGTTCTTC. This chain joins TRBV9 and TRBJ2-1; the match to TRBD1 covers 8 bases. Unmatched junction bases numbered 2, after V lost 3 bases and J lost 0 bases. This CDR3 comprises 15 residues. The germline gives CDR1 SGDLS, CDR2 YYNGEE. Full variable domain (missing parts from reference TRBV9 and TRBJ2-1): DSGVTQTPKHLITATGQRVTLRCSPRSGDLSVYWYQQSLDQGLQFLIQYYNGEERAKGNILERFSAQQFPDLHSELNLSSLELGDSALYFCASSAGQGSYNEQFFGPGTRLTVL.

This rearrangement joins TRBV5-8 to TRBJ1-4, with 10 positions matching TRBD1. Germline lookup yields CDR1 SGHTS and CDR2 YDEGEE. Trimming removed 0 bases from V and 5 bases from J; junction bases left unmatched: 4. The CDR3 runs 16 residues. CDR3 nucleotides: TGTGCCAGCAGCTTGGCTCCGGGACAGGGGAATGAAAAACTGTTTTTT. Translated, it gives CASSLAPGQGNEKLFF. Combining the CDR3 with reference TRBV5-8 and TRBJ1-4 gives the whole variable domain EAGVTQSPTHLIKTRGQQATLRCSPISGHTSVYWYQQALGLGLQFLLWYDEGEERNRGNFPPRFSGRQFPNYSSELNVNALELEDSALYLCASSLAPGQGNEKLFFGSGTQLSVL.

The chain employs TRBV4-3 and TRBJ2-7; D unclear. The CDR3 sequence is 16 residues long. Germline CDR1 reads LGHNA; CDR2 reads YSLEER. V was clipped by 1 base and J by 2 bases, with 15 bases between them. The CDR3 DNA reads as TGCGCCAGCAGCCAAGTCGCAGGCATTATACCCTACGAGCAGTACTTC. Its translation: CASSQVAGIIPYEQYF.

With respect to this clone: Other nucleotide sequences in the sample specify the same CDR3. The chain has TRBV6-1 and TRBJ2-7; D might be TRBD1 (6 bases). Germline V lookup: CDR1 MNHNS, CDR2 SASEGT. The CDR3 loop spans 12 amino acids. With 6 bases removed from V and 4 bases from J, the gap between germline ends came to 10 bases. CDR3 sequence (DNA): TGTGCCAGCAGACCTCAGGGGTACGAGCAGTACTTC. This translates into CASRPQGYEQYF.